Here is one T cell receptor (beta chain) with its context. The sample originates from a study of blood T cell repertoires in COVID-19. Study in general: Samples of COVID-19 (acute and convalescent) were obtained from the United States, Italy and Spain. Nucleic acid was either cDNA or gDNA, and it came from T cells, B-cell-depleted T cells, or PBMCs.

The germline CDR1 and CDR2 sequences are LNHDA and SQIVND (reference sequence). After removal of 10 bases from V and 11 bases from J, the junction contained 20 bases not matched to a gene. This CDR3 is 15 amino acids long. Authors' analysis steps: Scientists estimated how many nucleated cells there were by amplifying reference gene primers. Repertoires were generated with immunoSEQ multiplex PCR, while TCRdb's copy carries only in-frame clones and drops some. V, J and clone size were drawn from that table, and D and trimming were deduced from the DNA. The repertoire holds a few hundred thousand clones, with 70% to 85% as singletons.

The clonotype comes from a woman older than 75 with acute or convalescent COVID-19. The V and J genes are TRBV19 and TRBJ1-1; 9 bases map to TRBD1. Sequencing used peripheral blood. CDR3: CATTEPRQGVVSAFF. CDR3 nucleotides: TGTGCCACCACAGAGCCCAGACAGGGGGTGGTATCGGCTTTCTTT.